The source of this T cell receptor beta chain is a study of T cells in Graves' hyperthyroidism and ophthalmopathy. Whole-study findings and limits: Among thyroid clonotypes expanded above 0.001, most also appeared in blood.

Amplification targeted TCR beta CDR3 regions from RNA transcripts. HTBI primers were the set used in a first-round RT-PCR of the TCR CDR3. TCRdb fed the multiplex PCR reads into MiXCR, producing one record per CDR3 protein. Here the sample spans about 640,000 distinct CDR3 sequences, less than 25% being singletons. With duration under 3 months, ophthalmopathy was active: Clinical Activity Score at least 3, NOSPECS at least 4. Researchers barred patients who had uncontrolled infection, other autoimmune disease, pregnancy or lactation. Clinical symptoms, serum thyroxine and TRAb, thyroid ultrasound and orbital computed tomography together formed the diagnostic basis. V was pared by 7 bases and J by 5 bases, with 7 bases of the junction left unmatched. Germline V gene sequence: CDR1 LNHDA, CDR2 SQIVND (reference sequence). CDR3 size: 13 residues. For this clonotype: Its antigen remains unidentified.

Material: blood. This sequence was found in a man aged 25 to 40 with Graves' ophthalmopathy. The chain carries TRBV19 and TRBJ2-5; 7 bases agree with TRBD1. The chain's CDR3 is CASMRDRSETQYF. The CDR3 DNA is TGTGCCAGTATGAGGGACAGATCGGAGACCCAGTACTTC.